One T cell receptor beta chain is described in this entry. This clonotype was seen a few times. This receptor's antigen is unknown. It has no much larger one-base neighbor in the sample; base qualities were not kept. Clipping removes 2 bases from V and 6 bases from J, with 6 as the unmatched junction base count. The CDR3 sequence holds 15 residues, the cysteine and phenylalanine included. The kept DNA is CDR3 alone, 45 bases in frame from the first base. Per the germline V gene, SGDLS is the CDR1 and YYNGEE is the CDR2. These data belong to a study of T-cell memory formation after mild COVID-19 (dated by TCRdb to 2020 to 2022). About the investigation overall: TCR sequence clusters from the two donors were found to be largely donor specific. Longitudinal TCRalpha and TCRbeta repertoire sequencing tracked T-cell clones expanding and contracting after mild COVID-19 in a couple of donors. Two young, previously healthy adult volunteers made up the cohort, one male and one female. Beyond this particular receptor, the publication reports: Contracting CD4+ clones were located mainly in the CM and EM memory subsets, whereas CD8+ clones were found to be enriched in EMRA. Clones contracting from day 15 to 85 had balanced CD4/CD8 phenotypes, while a second wave expanding from day 15 to 37 was biased towards CD4+. The detection of some responding clones in pre-infection memory suggests that pre-existing cross-reactive memory T cells joined the SARS-CoV-2 response. SARS-CoV-2 specificity of the second-wave clones peaking on day 37 was not confirmed. The study included only a couple of mild cases, and larger cohorts that include severe cases with pre-infection samples were judged to be necessary.

Reads for this sample came from an Illumina NovaSeq 6000. cDNA libraries for TCRalpha and TCRbeta were prepared by 5'RACE using constant-segment primers, with sample barcodes and unique molecular identifiers added. RNA was extracted from every sample with Trizol reagent. Amplification of the libraries took two PCR steps, and the second step added a second sample barcode plus Illumina TruSeq adapters. Libraries were sequenced on an Illumina NovaSeq with 2 x 150 bp paired-end reads. The paper's data handling went like this. The reads were demultiplexed and collapsed into UMI-guided consensus sequences using migec v1.2.7. Using mixcr v2.1.11, UMI consensuses were aligned to TRA and TRB V and J templates and then assembled into clonotypes. A clonotype was counted as expanded or contracted only when both edgeR and NoisET called the clonotype significant, with the noise models trained on biological replicates. For edgeR calls, the cutoffs were a false discovery rate-adjusted p below 0.01 and a log2 fold-change threshold of 1. As an exploratory analysis of dynamics, PCA with hierarchical clustering was applied to max-normalized trajectories of the 1000 most abundant clonotypes. Each responding clone was given a CD4 or CD8 phenotype based on the CD4+ and CD8+ repertoires, which had been sequenced separately. The public sequencing data were trimmed at Q25 with fastp and processed into clonotypes with MiXCR by TCRdb, which kept only in-frame beta chains. Rows matching on CDR3 protein sequence are summarized as one entry with the most common DNA and genes. These V and J calls are TCRdb output, not the study's own analysis. In this sample the table shows 250,000 or so distinct CDR3 sequences, 18% of which occur a single time. The top ten constitute more than 20% of the sample.

Ficoll-Paque density gradient centrifugation was used to isolate PBMCs. The sequenced sample was PBMCs or a T cell subset sorted from them (not recorded which). The rearranged chain carries TRBV9 and TRBJ2-1; 9 bases in the middle match TRBD2. This clonotype was sampled from a man aged 18 to 29 who had mild COVID-19 (a few samples of this study predate the infection). The sample titles of this study are shuffled in the database, so cell type and time point are left out; the donor was told from shared clones. The bases are TGTGCCAGCAGCGTCCGGGGACTAGCAAGCAATGAGCAGTTCTTC. This yields the protein CASSVRGLASNEQFF.